What follows is one TCR beta chain and its context. Original handling: Reference gene primer amplification in the assay estimated nucleated cell counts. TCRdb's table, derived via immunoSEQ multiplex PCR, lists solely in-frame clones and lacks some. That table furnishes V, J and clone size, whereas the DNA furnished D and trimming. This sample has some 160,000 clones; roughly three quarters occur once, and the top ten carry over 6.5%. CDR3 size: 13 residues. Trimming stripped 4 bases from V and 1 base from J, with 7 bases between. Looked up from germline, CDR1 is SGHTA and CDR2 is FQGTGA. The sample is drawn from a study of blood T cell repertoires in COVID-19. About the study: Sources were T cells, B-cell-depleted T cells, or PBMCs; the material itself was cDNA or gDNA.

Input material: peripheral blood. The genes are TRBV7-3 and TRBJ2-5, with a possible D match to TRBD2 (5 bases). This clonotype was sampled from a man aged 45-65 years with active or convalescent COVID-19. The CDR3 spells CASSSGSQETQYF. In nucleotides, the CDR3 is TGTGCCAGCAGCTCTGGGAGCCAAGAGACCCAGTACTTC.